The present TCR beta chain was sequenced within a study of blood T cells in healthy people across ages. A second PCR of about 6 to 11 cycles used a sample-barcoded 5' primer and a J-beta primer mix. Each of the cDNA molecules was tagged by a template-switch adaptor with 12 random nucleotides. MiXCR was run by TCRdb on the 5' RACE reads, yielding one entry per CDR3 protein. The sample yields around 620,000 distinct CDR3 sequences, 27% seen once. CDR3 length: 12 residues. Germline CDR1 DFQATT, CDR2 SNEGSKA (reference sequence). Approximately 9.6 milliliters of peripheral blood were drawn from each donor into EDTA-treated tubes. Each sample yielded at least 6 million isolated PBMCs. Total RNA was extracted at no less than 5 micrograms per sample.

Sequences were obtained from blood. The rearrangement joins TRBV20-1 to TRBJ2-7; D remains ambiguous. The DNA end is a closer match to TRBJ2-1, so the J assignment may be wrong. This TCR derives from a woman in her sixties or seventies in good health. The CDR3 nucleotides read TGCAGTGCTAGAATTGGGTACAATGAGCAGTTCTTC. It translates to CSARIGYNEQFF.